Listed below are T cell receptor beta chains from one sample, sequenced in a study of blood T cell repertoires in COVID-19. TCRdb's table, derived via immunoSEQ multiplex PCR, lists solely in-frame clones and lacks some. This table holds roughly 480,000 clones, approximately 92% found once. Sequenced sample: peripheral blood. These receptors originate from a man between 18 and 35 years old with COVID-19, enrolled during active disease. CDR3s include the opening cysteine and the closing phenylalanine or tryptophan. D genes are given only for firm matches. Expanded clones get a size class; other rows say once, few or many, or leave the size out.

d_gene: .
j_gene: TRBJ1-5
abundance: .
v_gene: TRBV18
CDR3nt: TGTGCCAGCTCACCAAGTGGAGGGAGACGTGATCAGCCCCAGCATTTT
CDR3aa: CASSPSGGRRDQPQHF

d_gene: .
j_gene: TRBJ1-2
abundance: few
v_gene: TRBV25-1
CDR3nt: TGTGCCAGTGGACATATGAACTACACCTTC
CDR3aa: CASGHMNYTF

d_gene: .
j_gene: TRBJ1-2
abundance: .
v_gene: TRBV2
CDR3nt: TGTGCCAGCACCCAAGAGGAAGGCAACTATGGCTACACCTTC
CDR3aa: CASTQEEGNYGYTF

d_gene: .
j_gene: TRBJ1-5
abundance: .
v_gene: TRBV7-9
CDR3nt: TGTGCCAGCAGCTTAGACAGCGGGAACAATCAGCCCCAGCATTTT
CDR3aa: CASSLDSGNNQPQHF

d_gene: TRBD1
j_gene: TRBJ2-7
abundance: .
v_gene: TRBV6-5
CDR3nt: TGTGCCAGCAGACCGGGACAGGGGATGTACGAGCAGTACTTC
CDR3aa: CASRPGQGMYEQYF

d_gene: TRBD2
j_gene: TRBJ2-2
abundance: .
v_gene: TRBV4-1
CDR3nt: TGCGCCAGCAGCCAAGATTCCCTCGCAGCGGGAAAAAACACCGGGGAGCTGTTTTTT
CDR3aa: CASSQDSLAAGKNTGELFF

d_gene: .
j_gene: TRBJ1-5
abundance: .
v_gene: TRBV7-4
CDR3nt: TGTGCCAGCAGCTTAGGGCCCGAGGGGGAAAATCAGCCCCAGCATTTT
CDR3aa: CASSLGPEGENQPQHF

d_gene: .
j_gene: TRBJ2-5
abundance: .
v_gene: TRBV7-2
CDR3nt: TGTGCCAGCAGCTTTGATTCCACCCGGCAAGAGACCCAGTACTTC
CDR3aa: CASSFDSTRQETQYF

d_gene: .
j_gene: TRBJ1-2
abundance: .
v_gene: TRBV27
CDR3nt: TGTGCCAGCAGTTTACAAGGGGCTCATGGCTACACCTTC
CDR3aa: CASSLQGAHGYTF

d_gene: .
j_gene: TRBJ1-2
abundance: .
v_gene: TRBV2
CDR3nt: TGTGCCAGCAGTGAACAGGGAGGAAATGGCTACACCTTC
CDR3aa: CASSEQGGNGYTF

d_gene: TRBD2
j_gene: TRBJ2-7
abundance: .
v_gene: TRBV5-6
CDR3nt: TGTGCCAGCAGCTCTCCGGGACTAGCCTCCTACGAGCAGTACTTC
CDR3aa: CASSSPGLASYEQYF

d_gene: TRBD1
j_gene: TRBJ1-2
abundance: .
v_gene: TRBV7-2
CDR3nt: TGTGCCAGCAGCTCGGGACAGAAGAGTCGTTATGGCTACACCTTC
CDR3aa: CASSSGQKSRYGYTF

d_gene: TRBD2
j_gene: TRBJ2-5
abundance: .
v_gene: TRBV7-9
CDR3nt: TGTGCCAGCAGCACAGCGGGGGTGGGAGAGACCCAGTACTTC
CDR3aa: CASSTAGVGETQYF

d_gene: .
j_gene: TRBJ1-3
abundance: .
v_gene: TRBV14
CDR3nt: TGTGCCAGCAGCCAAGATAGCCAGGGAAGAGGAAACACCATATATTTT
CDR3aa: CASSQDSQGRGNTIYF

d_gene: TRBD2
j_gene: TRBJ2-1
abundance: .
v_gene: TRBV4-1
CDR3nt: TGCGCCAGCAGCCGGACTAGCGGGAACGACAATGAGCAGTTCTTC
CDR3aa: CASSRTSGNDNEQFF

d_gene: .
j_gene: TRBJ1-6
abundance: .
v_gene: TRBV5-1
CDR3nt: TGCGCCAGCAGCCGAGTGCCTAATTCACCCCTCCACTTT
CDR3aa: CASSRVPNSPLHF

d_gene: .
j_gene: TRBJ1-2
abundance: .
v_gene: TRBV29-1
CDR3nt: TGCAGCGTTGGAGGACAGCCTGCCTATGGCTACACCTTC
CDR3aa: CSVGGQPAYGYTF

d_gene: TRBD1
j_gene: TRBJ2-7
abundance: once
v_gene: TRBV15
CDR3nt: TGTGCCACCAGCAGGGCTCGACAGGGCCAGCAGTACTTC
CDR3aa: CATSRARQGQQYF

d_gene: .
j_gene: TRBJ2-1
abundance: .
v_gene: TRBV24-1
CDR3nt: TGTGCCACCAGTGGAGCCCGGAGCTCCTACAATGAGCAGTTCTTC
CDR3aa: CATSGARSSYNEQFF

d_gene: .
j_gene: TRBJ1-4
abundance: .
v_gene: TRBV4-2
CDR3nt: TGTGCCAGCAGCCAAGGAGTCTGGGGGGAGAATGAAAAACTGTTTTTT
CDR3aa: CASSQGVWGENEKLFF

d_gene: .
j_gene: TRBJ2-5
abundance: few
v_gene: TRBV25-1
CDR3nt: TGTGCCAGCAGTGATAAGGGGAGGGAGACCCAGTACTTC
CDR3aa: CASSDKGRETQYF

d_gene: .
j_gene: TRBJ2-3
abundance: .
v_gene: TRBV21-1
CDR3nt: TGTGCCAGCAGCAAAGAGGAGGGGGCGGCAGATACGCAGTATTTT
CDR3aa: CASSKEEGAADTQYF

d_gene: TRBD1
j_gene: TRBJ2-7
abundance: .
v_gene: TRBV12-3/TRBV12-4
CDR3nt: TGTGCCAGCAGGACAGGACAGGGGGACGAGCAGTACTTC
CDR3aa: CASRTGQGDEQYF